The 21 T cell receptor beta chains listed next were all sequenced from one sample in a study of tumor and adjacent non-tumor tissue in lung cancer. The template was RNA from unsorted bulk tissue. This non-tumor lung sample came from over 3 cm beyond the tumor edge. The library came from three nested PCR rounds adapted from ARM-PCR protocols. From the multiplex PCR reads, TCRdb called clonotypes with MiXCR, one entry per CDR3 protein. The sample shows 60,000 to 85,000 distinct CDR3 sequences, around 80% of them seen only once. The source material was distant non-tumor lung tissue. These TCRs come from a man in his 70s with non-small cell lung cancer.

About this clonotype: Because it lacks the conserved phenylalanine or tryptophan at the end, this CDR3 is likely a read error. The chain has TRBV14 and TRBJ2-1; 8 nucleotides line up with TRBD2. CDR1 is SGHDN, CDR2 FVKESK, per germline. This CDR3 comprises 16 residues. J was trimmed by 0 bases and V by 4 bases; bases with no gene match: 5. The DNA of the CDR3 is TGTGCCAGCAGCCCCCTAGCGGGTTTCTCCTACAATGAGCAGTTCATC. It translates to CASSPLAGFSYNEQFI.

This clonotype occurred once. This sequence joins TRBV10-2 and TRBJ2-5; D is perhaps TRBD2 (5 bases). Germline CDR1 reads WSHSY; CDR2 reads SAAADI. The V and J ends lost 8 bases and 3 bases respectively, with 19 bases between them. The CDR3 is 15 residues long. The CDR3 sequence: CASGDMVRGEETQYF. The CDR3 DNA reads TGCGCCAGCGGAGATATGGTACGGGGAGAAGAGACCCAGTACTTC.

Concerning this clonotype: Germline is not matched at one junction end, which may reflect a read error. The V call is TRBV11-2, the J call TRBJ2-1; the D gene is possibly TRBD2 (5 bases). Germline assignment: CDR1 SGHAT and CDR2 FQNNGV. There are 18 residues in the CDR3. The CDR3 region is CVSSLERLDRTSYNEQFF. The CDR3 bases are TGTGTCAGCAGCTTAGAACGTCTGGATCGGACTTCCTACAATGAGCAGTTCTTC.

This clonotype has just a few counts. One junction end disagrees with the germline gene, perhaps due to a read error. This rearrangement joins TRBV29-1 to TRBJ2-3; 14 nucleotides agree with TRBD2. Per germline, CDR1 SQVTM and CDR2 ANQGSEA. CDR3 length: 16 residues. Here the CDR3 DNA reads TGTAGCGTAGCCGGGACTAGCGGGGGTAGCACAGATATGCAGTATTTT. This translates into CSVAGTSGGSTDMQYF.

On this clonotype itself: At one end the junction does not follow the germline gene, possibly because of a read error. The chain joins TRBV12-3 or TRBV12-4 to TRBJ2-2, with TRBD2 matching over 8 bases. This CDR3 has 17 residues. CDR3 in DNA: TGTGCCAGCAGTTTCGCGGGGGGCCCTTCGAGCACCGGGGAGCTATTTTTT. Translated, it gives CASSFAGGPSSTGELFF.

This clonotype occurred once. A read error is possible here, since a much larger clone lies one base away. V and J are TRBV7-3 and TRBJ2-3; possible D gene TRBD2, 6 bases. Per germline, CDR1 SGHTA and CDR2 FQGTGA. With 7 bases removed from V and 4 bases from J, the gap between germline ends came to 18 bases. The CDR3 contains 15 residues. CDR3 residues: CASKKRGSGADTQYF. The CDR3 nucleotides are TGTGCCAGCAAAAAAAGAGGTAGCGGAGCAGATACGCAGTATTTT.

Notes on this clonotype: This could be a read error, since a much larger clone is one nucleotide away. The chain couples TRBV28 to TRBJ1-4; the match to TRBD1 covers 7 bases. CDR3 length: 15 residues. Germline V gene data show CDR1 as MDHEN and CDR2 as SYDVKM. CDR3 sequence: CASGLGGRTSEKLFF. DNA for the CDR3: TGTGCCAGCGGTTTAGGGGGCAGAACTAGCGAAAAACTGTTTTTT.

A note on this clonotype: This may arise from a read error, as a much more abundant clone is one base away. V gene TRBV4-1 combines with J gene TRBJ2-2; the D gene could be TRBD1 or TRBD2 (5 bases each). Germline lookup yields CDR1 MGHRA and CDR2 YSYEKL. This CDR3 has 17 amino acids. The CDR3 sequence: CASNQEGKGWMTGELFF. The DNA of the CDR3 is TGCGCCAGCAACCAAGAGGGGAAGGGTTGGATGACCGGGGAGCTGTTTTTT.

This clonotype was seen only a few times. One junction end does not reproduce the germline sequence, and a read error may be involved. The chain joins TRBV6-1 to TRBJ2-1; D unresolved. Germline V gives CDR1 MNHNS, CDR2 SASEGT. The length of the CDR3 is 10 residues. DNA for the CDR3: TGTGCCAGGAGTTACAATGATCAGTTCTTC. Its protein is CARSYNDQFF.

Comment on this clonotype: An end of the junction does not agree with germline; a read error may underlie this. The rearrangement joins TRBV5-5 to TRBJ1-2, with D tentatively TRBD1 (5 bases). The CDR3 is 15 residues long. Per the germline V gene, CDR1 is SGHKS and CDR2 is YYEKEE (reference sequence). CDR3 protein: CANSLYPRGNYGYTF. In nucleotides, the CDR3 is TGTGCCAACAGCTTGTATCCGAGGGGTAACTATGGCTACACCTTC.

This clonotype was recorded only once. The chain couples TRBV11-2 to TRBJ2-1; unclear D gene. Trimming stripped 8 bases from V and 0 bases from J, with 20 bases between. This CDR3 is built from 17 residues. CDR1 and CDR2 from the germline V gene are SGHAT and FQNNGV. The CDR3 protein is CASVWSPSAASYNEQFF. In DNA form, the CDR3 reads TGTGCCAGCGTTTGGAGTCCCAGCGCCGCCTCCTACAATGAGCAGTTCTTC.

The chain links TRBV4-1 to TRBJ1-2, with TRBD1 matching over 7 bases. V was pared by 6 bases and J by 7 bases, with 11 bases of the junction left unmatched. This CDR3 comprises 14 residues. From germline, CDR1 is MGHRA and CDR2 YSYEKL. The DNA for the CDR3 is TGCGCCAGCAGACTGGCAGGGGGTGCCCCTGGCTACACCTTC. It codes for CASRLAGGAPGYTF.

This clonotype was observed a handful of times. The V call is TRBV6-1, the J call TRBJ1-5; D not resolved. Trimming removed 8 bases from V and 2 bases from J, with 13 bases in between. Germline V CDR1 and CDR2: MNHNS, SASEGT. The CDR3 totals 14 residues. In nucleotides, the CDR3 is TGTGCCAGCGGTGGAGGAGCGGGCAATCAGCCCCAGCATTTT. Translating gives CASGGGAGNQPQHF.

On this clonotype itself: Since a much larger clone is just one base distant, this may be a read error. The rearrangement joins TRBV11-2 to TRBJ2-2; D is possibly TRBD1 (6 bases). With 1 base removed from V and 8 bases from J, the gap between germline ends came to 14 bases. CDR1 is SGHAT and CDR2 is FQNNGV in the germline V gene. This CDR3 contains 15 residues. The CDR3 reads CASSLVGTGIGELFF. Written as DNA, the CDR3 is TGTGCCAGCAGCTTAGTGGGCACAGGGATTGGGGAGCTGTTTTTT.

The DNA for the CDR3 is TGCGCCAATAGCCACAGGGCCTCCGGGGAGCTGTTTTTT. Its protein product is CANSHRASGELFF. V is TRBV10-1 and J is TRBJ2-2; D is perhaps TRBD1 (6 bases). V gave up 10 bases and J gave up 6 bases, with 15 bases separating them. Germline-derived CDR1 and CDR2 are WNHNN and SYGVQD (reference sequence). The CDR3 consists of 13 residues.

The chain couples TRBV20-1 to TRBJ1-2; D is possibly TRBD1 (6 bases). The V gene's germline CDR1 is DFQATT and CDR2 SNEGSKA (reference sequence). This CDR3 has 14 amino acids. Trimming pared 4 bases from V and 7 bases from J, leaving 19 bases between. The CDR3 reads CSANGVLVGAGYTF. CDR3 coding DNA: TGCAGTGCTAACGGGGTTTTGGTGGGGGCTGGCTACACCTTC.

As concerns this clonotype: At one of its ends the junction is not consistent with the germline gene, which may arise from a read error. This chain uses TRBV11-3 with TRBJ1-1; D gene ambiguous. This CDR3 spans 13 amino acids. Per germline, CDR1 SGHNT and CDR2 YENEEA. DNA of the CDR3: TGTGCCAGCAGCCCTCCGGCGAAGACTGAAACTTTCTTT. It translates to CASSPPAKTETFF.

V is TRBV29-1 and J is TRBJ2-1; no reliable D call. This CDR3 is 14 amino acids long. Germline CDR1 SQVTM, CDR2 ANQGSEA. V dropped 7 bases and J dropped 0 bases, with 13 bases sitting between them. The CDR3 nucleotides are TGCAGCGGTCGAGAATGTAGCTCCTACAATGAGCAGTTCTTC. Amino acids: CSGRECSSYNEQFF.

As concerns this clonotype: Given a much more abundant clone one base away, this may be a read error. The V call is TRBV4-2, the J call TRBJ2-7; perhaps TRBD2 as D (6 bases). This CDR3 has 18 amino acids. In germline, CDR1 is LGHNA, CDR2 YNFKEQ. Trimming removed 0 bases at V and 3 bases at J, with 21 bases between. The CDR3 protein is CASSQDLGLSGYFYEQYF. CDR3 nucleotide sequence: TGTGCCAGCAGCCAAGATCTAGGGCTTAGCGGCTACTTCTACGAGCAGTACTTC.

The V call is TRBV25-1, the J call TRBJ2-5; no clear D. Germline loops: CDR1 MGHDK, CDR2 SYGVNS. V lost 7 bases and J lost 3, with 21 bases in between. The CDR3 loop spans 16 amino acids. In DNA, the CDR3 is TGTGCCAGCACTGGGAAGGGCAGAGATTGGAAAGAGACCCAGTACTTC. It translates to CASTGKGRDWKETQYF.

Remarks on this clonotype: Its ends do not fully match the called genes, so a read error is possible. This sequence joins TRBV20-1 and TRBJ1-5; D may be TRBD1 (5 bases). Germline CDR1 DFQATT, CDR2 SNEGSKA (reference sequence). The CDR3 extends over 14 amino acids. The CDR3 coding sequence is TGCAGTGCTAGAGTGGACAAGTACAATCAGCCCCAACATTTT. Amino acid sequence: CSARVDKYNQPQHF.